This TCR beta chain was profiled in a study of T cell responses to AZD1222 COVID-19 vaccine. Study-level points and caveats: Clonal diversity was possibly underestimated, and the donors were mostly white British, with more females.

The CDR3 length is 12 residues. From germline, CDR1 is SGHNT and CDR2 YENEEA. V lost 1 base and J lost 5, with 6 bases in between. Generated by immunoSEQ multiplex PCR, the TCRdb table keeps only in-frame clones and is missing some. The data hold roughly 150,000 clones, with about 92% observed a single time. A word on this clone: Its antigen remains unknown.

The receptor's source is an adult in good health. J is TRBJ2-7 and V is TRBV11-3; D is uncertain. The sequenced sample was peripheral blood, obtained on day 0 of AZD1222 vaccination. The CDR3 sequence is CASSLVGNEQYF. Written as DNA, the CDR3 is TGTGCCAGCAGCTTAGTTGGGAACGAGCAGTACTTC. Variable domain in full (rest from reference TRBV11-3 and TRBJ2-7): EAGVVQSPRYKIIEKKQPVAFWCNPISGHNTLYWYLQNLGQGPELLIRYENEEAVDDSQLPKDRFSAERLKGVDSTLKIQPAELGDSAVYLCASSLVGNEQYFGPGTRLTVT.